The present TCR beta chain was sequenced within a study of STAT5B mutations in CD4+ large granular lymphocyte leukemia. Original analysis: Productive clonotypes were detectable down to 2.59 x 10-5 frequency. Assay used: immunoSEQ multiplex PCR; TCRdb lists only in-frame clones, some missing. V, J and clone size were drawn from that table, and D and trimming were deduced from the DNA. This table holds about 22,000 clones, roughly 82% found once. Findings of the study overall: The CD4+ versus CD8+ T-LGLL clonality difference may reflect limited sample size.

With respect to this clone: Antigen specificity is unknown.

Healthy controls were blood donor buffy coats. The clonotype originates from a human donor in good health. Sequenced sample: CD4+ T cells from blood buffy coats.

CDR3 sequence: CASSGGSRGGVETQYF. The CDR3 DNA sequence: TGTGCCAGCAGTGGGGGGAGCCGGGGGGGCGTAGAGACCCAGTACTTC. This rearrangement joins TRBV27 to TRBJ2-5; 8 bases are a match to TRBD2. Trimming took 5 bases from V and 4 from J; bases not matched to a gene: 12. This CDR3 is built from 16 residues. Germline V gene sequence: CDR1 MNHEY, CDR2 SMNVEV (reference sequence).